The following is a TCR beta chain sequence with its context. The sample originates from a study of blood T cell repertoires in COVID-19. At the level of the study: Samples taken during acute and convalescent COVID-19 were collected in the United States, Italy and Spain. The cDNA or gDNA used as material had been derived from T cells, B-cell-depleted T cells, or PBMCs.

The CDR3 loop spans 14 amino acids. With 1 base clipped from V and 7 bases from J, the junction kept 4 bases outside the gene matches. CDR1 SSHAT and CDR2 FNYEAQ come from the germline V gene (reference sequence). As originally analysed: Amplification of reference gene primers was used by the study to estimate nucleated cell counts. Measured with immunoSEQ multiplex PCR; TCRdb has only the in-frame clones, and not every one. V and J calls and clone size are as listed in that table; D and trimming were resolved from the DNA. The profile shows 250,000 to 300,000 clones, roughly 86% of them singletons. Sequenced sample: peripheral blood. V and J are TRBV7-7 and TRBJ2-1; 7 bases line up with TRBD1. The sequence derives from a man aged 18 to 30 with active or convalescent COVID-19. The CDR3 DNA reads TGTGCCAGCAGCTTAGGACAGGGAGAGAATGAGCAGTTCTTC. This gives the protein CASSLGQGENEQFF.